The clone carrying this T cell receptor (beta chain) was observed a handful of times. Its antigen is currently unknown. This specimen belongs to a study of early T cells in non-severe SARS-CoV-2 infection. Study in general: Bulk RNA from unsorted whole blood was sequenced; chains were unpaired. Study outcomes and limitations: VDJdb matching, biased toward anti-spike CD8 responses, missed private and CD4 specificities.

The germline V gene encodes CDR1 LGHNA and CDR2 YSLEER. The CDR3 has 15 amino acids. V was pared by 5 bases and J by 3 bases, with 10 bases of the junction left unmatched. Each CDR3 protein gets one entry after TCRdb re-called the 5' RACE reads with MiXCR. Here the sample spans approximately 76,000 distinct CDR3 sequences, 11% being singletons. What was sequenced was whole blood. This receptor was taken from an adult who was a healthcare worker with PCR-confirmed SARS-CoV-2 infection or an uninfected control (not recorded which). The V call is TRBV4-3, the J call TRBJ2-7; 7 bases align to TRBD2. In DNA, the CDR3 is TGCGCCAGCAGCGCCGGATGGGCGGGGGTCTACGAGCAGTACTTC. It yields the protein CASSAGWAGVYEQYF.